Listed below are T cell receptor beta chains from one sample, sequenced in a study of cytomegalovirus exposure and HLA in healthy donors. Repertoires were generated with immunoSEQ multiplex PCR, while TCRdb's copy carries only in-frame clones and drops some. The profile covers 120,000 to 150,000 clones, with 76% appearing a single time and over 1.5% taken by the ten largest. The sequenced sample was PBMCs. All receptors come from a man aged 40-55 years in good health and CMV-seronegative. Each CDR3 is given without its conserved first and last residue.

cdr3_aa,cdr3_length,v_call,j_call
ASSAGQGSYEQY,12,TRBV4-1,TRBJ2-7
ASQDPGAGNTIY,12,TRBV6-5,TRBJ1-3
ASSSPAGSLSYNEQF,15,TRBV5-1,TRBJ2-1
ASLIRDRHGETQY,13,TRBV28,TRBJ2-5
ASSFRQGGQF,10,TRBV28,TRBJ2-1
AWSEALPGPFEQY,13,TRBV30,TRBJ2-7
ASRGPGGSEQF,11,TRBV25-1,TRBJ2-1
ASSVSGFDTQY,11,TRBV6-1,TRBJ2-3
ASSPPSPDTQY,11,TRBV7-6,TRBJ2-3
ASSVASGASYEQY,13,TRBV9,TRBJ2-7
ASSEAAGGPVDTQY,14,TRBV6-1,TRBJ2-3
AWSSSGGAYEQF,12,TRBV30,TRBJ2-1
AISADRGAYEQY,12,TRBV10-3,TRBJ2-7
ASSIVFDNSPLH,12,TRBV19,TRBJ1-6
ASSMLGTEVYEQY,13,TRBV5-4,TRBJ2-7
ASLGQRGSPLH,11,TRBV2,TRBJ1-6
ASSLAGGGRRGYT,13,TRBV7-8,TRBJ1-2
AWSQGVAEAF,10,TRBV30,TRBJ1-1
ASRTSGYEQY,10,TRBV2,TRBJ2-7
ASSYLAGSSYEQY,13,TRBV6-5,TRBJ2-7
ASKASGDEDNEQF,13,TRBV10-1,TRBJ2-1
ASRPWRTMNTEAF,13,TRBV6-5,TRBJ1-1
ASSQAGTGGVGTDTQY,16,TRBV4-1,TRBJ2-3
ATKGGTGSYNSPLH,14,TRBV10-3,TRBJ1-6
ASSLAIFGTRGEQY,14,TRBV5-4,TRBJ2-7
ASRSLQGSSPLH,12,TRBV14,TRBJ1-6
ASSQVQEETQY,11,TRBV4-3,TRBJ2-5
ASRSGTGASHNEQF,14,TRBV7-6,TRBJ2-1
ATSGIPKGETQY,12,TRBV7-8,TRBJ2-5
ASSVSGGTYNEQF,13,TRBV9,TRBJ2-1
ASRYDRDRDDGYT,13,TRBV27,TRBJ1-2
ASRLAGGLSNTGELF,15,TRBV19,TRBJ2-2
ASSLRDKTGFHNEQF,15,TRBV11-2,TRBJ2-1
ASSPRQGLSYEQY,13,TRBV11-2,TRBJ2-7
ASSLRGTGYEQY,12,TRBV7-9,TRBJ2-7
ASSRGQGLREQY,12,TRBV6-5,TRBJ2-7
ASSSITWLAGGGNEQF,16,TRBV11-2,TRBJ2-1
ASSLTTGWRGYT,12,TRBV28,TRBJ1-2
ASSFQGAYGYT,11,TRBV5-6,TRBJ1-2
ASSPGAGSARGTEAF,15,TRBV18,TRBJ1-1
AISESLADYNEQF,13,TRBV10-3,TRBJ2-1
ASRPGLYQPQH,11,TRBV27,TRBJ1-5
ASSAYGLAGTYEQY,14,TRBV10-2,TRBJ2-7
ASSFVQGPYEQY,12,TRBV28,TRBJ2-7
ASSLTGGETQY,11,TRBV7-2,TRBJ2-5
ASSFFWETGANGLT,14,TRBV27,TRBJ2-6
ASSPRTNGSYNEQF,14,TRBV10-2,TRBJ2-1